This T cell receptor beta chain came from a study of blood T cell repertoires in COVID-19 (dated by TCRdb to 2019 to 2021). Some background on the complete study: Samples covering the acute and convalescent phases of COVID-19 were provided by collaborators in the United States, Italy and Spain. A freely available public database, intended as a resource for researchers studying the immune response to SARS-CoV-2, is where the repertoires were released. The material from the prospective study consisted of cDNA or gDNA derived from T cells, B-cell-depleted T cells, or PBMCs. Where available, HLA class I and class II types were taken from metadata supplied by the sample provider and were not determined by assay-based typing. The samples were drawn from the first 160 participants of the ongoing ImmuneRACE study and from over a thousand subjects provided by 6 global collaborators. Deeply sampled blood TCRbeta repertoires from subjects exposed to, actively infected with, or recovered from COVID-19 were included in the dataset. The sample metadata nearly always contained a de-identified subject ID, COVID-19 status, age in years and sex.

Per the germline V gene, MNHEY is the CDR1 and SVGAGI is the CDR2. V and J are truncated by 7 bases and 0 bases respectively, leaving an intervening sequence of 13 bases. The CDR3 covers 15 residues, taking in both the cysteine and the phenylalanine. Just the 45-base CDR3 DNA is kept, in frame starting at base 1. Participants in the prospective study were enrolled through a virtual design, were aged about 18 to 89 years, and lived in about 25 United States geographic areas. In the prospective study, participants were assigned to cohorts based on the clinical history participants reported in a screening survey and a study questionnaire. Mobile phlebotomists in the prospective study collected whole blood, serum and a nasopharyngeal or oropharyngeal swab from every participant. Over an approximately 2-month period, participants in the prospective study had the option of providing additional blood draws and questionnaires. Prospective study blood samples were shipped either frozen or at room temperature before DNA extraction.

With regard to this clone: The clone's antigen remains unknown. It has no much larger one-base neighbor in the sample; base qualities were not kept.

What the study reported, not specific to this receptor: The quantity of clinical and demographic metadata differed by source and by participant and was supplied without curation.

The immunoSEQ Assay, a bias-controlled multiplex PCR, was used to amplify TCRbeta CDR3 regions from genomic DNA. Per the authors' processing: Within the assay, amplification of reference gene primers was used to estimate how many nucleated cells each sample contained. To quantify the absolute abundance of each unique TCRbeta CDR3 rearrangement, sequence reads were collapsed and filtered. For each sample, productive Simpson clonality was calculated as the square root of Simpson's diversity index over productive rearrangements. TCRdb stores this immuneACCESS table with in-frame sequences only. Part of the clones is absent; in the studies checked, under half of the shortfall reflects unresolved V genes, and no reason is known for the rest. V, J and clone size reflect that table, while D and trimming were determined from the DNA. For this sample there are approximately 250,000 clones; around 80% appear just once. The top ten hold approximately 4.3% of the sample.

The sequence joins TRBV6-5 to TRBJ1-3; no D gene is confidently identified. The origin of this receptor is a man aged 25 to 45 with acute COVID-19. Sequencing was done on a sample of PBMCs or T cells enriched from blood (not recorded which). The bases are TGTGCCAGCAAGCCGGCGGATAGCTCTGGAAACACCATATATTTT. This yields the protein CASKPADSSGNTIYF.